These 24 T cell receptor beta chains were sequenced from one sample in a study of shared clonotypes between healthy human individuals. Only in-frame clones appear in the TCRdb table, and some are missing; sequencing was by immunoSEQ multiplex PCR. The sample has about 2.3 million clones, roughly 93% seen once; the top ten hold 0.35% to 0.45%. Material for sequencing was naive CD4+ T cells from PBMCs. Documented subset: CD45RA+ positively selected. The receptor source for this set is a man younger than 30 in good health. Some clones in this sample may be carry-over from other donors' samples.

V and J are TRBV29-1 and TRBJ2-5; TRBD2 matches 8 bases. Germline CDR1 and CDR2: SQVTM and ANQGSEA. The CDR3 contains 14 residues. Germline trimming cut 1 base from V and 5 bases from J; bases unmatched to any gene: 6. The chain's CDR3 is CSVEGAGVGETQYF. The CDR3 DNA sequence: TGCAGCGTTGAAGGAGCGGGAGTTGGTGAGACCCAGTACTTC.

This rearrangement joins TRBV5-6 to TRBJ2-5; D uncertain. V shed 0 bases and J shed 2 bases, with 14 bases lying between them. The germline gives CDR1 SGHDT, CDR2 YYEEEE. This CDR3 has 16 amino acids. CDR3 sequence: CASSLVNGRVQETQYF. The CDR3 DNA is TGTGCCAGCAGCTTGGTGAACGGTCGGGTACAAGAGACCCAGTACTTC.

The chain employs TRBV7-3 and TRBJ1-1; D gene ambiguous. The germline V gene encodes CDR1 SGHTA and CDR2 FQGTGA. V was shortened by 4 bases and J by 3 bases, with 15 bases between the two germline ends. The CDR3 spans 15 residues. The CDR3 coding sequence is TGTGCCAGCAGCTCATATGGAGGGCGCCACACTGAAGCTTTCTTT. Amino acid sequence: CASSSYGGRHTEAFF.

A note on this clone: The sample carries other DNA sequences with the same CDR3. The CDR3 spells CASSLDRGSYNEQFF. As DNA, the CDR3 is TGTGCCAGCAGCTTGGACAGGGGCTCCTACAATGAGCAGTTCTTC. V usage is TRBV5-8 and J usage is TRBJ2-1, with 7 bases fitting TRBD1. The CDR3 spans 15 residues. Germline V gene lookup returns CDR1 SGHTS and CDR2 YDEGEE. V lost 0 bases and J lost 0; bases outside the gene matches: 0.

J is TRBJ2-5 and V is TRBV30; 14 bases align to TRBD2. The germline V gene encodes CDR1 GTSNPN and CDR2 SVGIG (reference sequence). J was trimmed by 6 bases and V by 0 bases; bases with no gene match: 9. This CDR3 is 17 amino acids long. This CDR3 is CAWSVSGLAGGRKTQYF. For the CDR3, the DNA is TGTGCCTGGAGTGTATCAGGACTAGCGGGAGGTAGGAAGACCCAGTACTTC.

This rearrangement joins TRBV28 to TRBJ2-6; D possibly corresponds to TRBD2 (5 bases). The V end was cut by 5 bases, the J end by 0 bases, with 11 bases between. CDR1 is MDHEN, CDR2 SYDVKM, per germline. This CDR3 spans 16 amino acids. The CDR3 region has the DNA TGTGCCAGCAGTCGCCGGGGTTACTCTGGGGCCAACGTCCTGACTTTC. Its translation is CASSRRGYSGANVLTF.

CDR3 sequence: CASSWGQGAGELFF. DNA for the CDR3: TGCGCCAGCAGCTGGGGACAGGGAGCCGGGGAGCTGTTTTTT. The chain joins TRBV5-1 to TRBJ2-2; 9 nucleotides match TRBD1. CDR3 size: 14 residues. With V trimmed by 3 bases and J by 6 bases, 3 bases remained unmatched. The germline V gene encodes CDR1 SGHRS and CDR2 YFSETQ. The full variable domain, completed using reference TRBV5-1 and TRBJ2-2, is KAGVTQTPRYLIKTRGQQVTLSCSPISGHRSVSWYQQTPGQGLQFLFEYFSETQRNKGNFPGRFSGRQFSNSRSEMNVSTLELGDSALYLCASSWGQGAGELFFGEGSRLTVL.

The genes are TRBV6-1 and TRBJ2-3; TRBD2 might be the D (6 bases). CDR1 and CDR2 from the germline V gene are MNHNS and SASEGT. The CDR3 sequence is 15 residues long. The V end was cut by 4 bases, the J end by 0 bases, with 11 bases between. DNA of the CDR3: TGTGCCAGCAGTGGGTCCGGGACTAGCACAGATACGCAGTATTTT. Translation: CASSGSGTSTDTQYF.

CDR3 in amino acids: CASSIRLAGYTDTQYF. The DNA of the CDR3 is TGTGCCAGCAGCATCAGACTAGCGGGGTACACAGATACGCAGTATTTT. The chain carries TRBV5-4 and TRBJ2-3, with 11 bases identical to TRBD2. The V and J ends lost 4 bases and 2 bases, in that order; junction bases with no gene match: 6. The CDR3 extends over 16 amino acids. CDR1 and CDR2 from the germline V gene are SGHNT and YYREEE (reference sequence).

This chain uses TRBV5-1 with TRBJ2-3; 8 nucleotides agree with TRBD1. The CDR3 runs to 16 residues. Germline trimming cut 0 bases from V and 6 bases from J; bases unmatched to any gene: 9. Germline assignment: CDR1 SGHRS and CDR2 YFSETQ. The CDR3 sequence is CASSLGPQGGEDTQYF. The CDR3 coding sequence is TGCGCCAGCAGCTTGGGGCCACAGGGGGGAGAGGATACGCAGTATTTT.

The CDR3 here is CSVGQGGVGEQYF. The CDR3, as DNA: TGCAGCGTCGGACAGGGTGGGGTGGGGGAGCAGTACTTC. The chain has TRBV29-1 and TRBJ2-7, with 8 positions matching TRBD1. This CDR3 is built from 13 residues. The V segment lost 6 bases and the J segment 7 bases; nucleotides outside the gene matches: 11. Germline V gene lookup returns CDR1 SQVTM and CDR2 ANQGSEA.

The chain has TRBV15 and TRBJ1-2; D not certain. Looked up from germline, CDR1 is LNHNV and CDR2 is YYDKDF (reference sequence). V lost 0 bases and J lost 5, with 13 bases in between. The CDR3 covers 15 residues. In DNA form, the CDR3 reads TGTGCCACCAGCAGAGATTTTTGGGAAGGGTATGGCTACACCTTC. Encoded protein: CATSRDFWEGYGYTF.

The genes are TRBV28 and TRBJ2-3; 10 bases are shared with TRBD1. The CDR3 loop spans 14 amino acids. CDR1 MDHEN and CDR2 SYDVKM come from the germline V gene. V lost 6 bases, J lost 6 bases, and 6 bases stayed unmatched. CDR3 in amino acids: CASRDRGNWDTQYF. CDR3 nucleotide sequence: TGTGCCAGCAGGGACAGGGGGAACTGGGATACGCAGTATTTT.

The chain is built from TRBV27 and TRBJ2-7; perhaps TRBD1 as D (6 bases). V lost 6 bases and J lost 2, with 23 bases in between. In germline, CDR1 is MNHEY, CDR2 SMNVEV (reference sequence). The CDR3 covers 17 residues. Here the CDR3 reads CASRSKNGTLRTYEQYF. The CDR3 bases are TGTGCCAGCAGGAGCAAGAACGGGACACTTAGGACCTACGAGCAGTACTTC.

The chain uses TRBV7-8 and TRBJ2-1; D is undetermined. The CDR3 has 11 amino acids. Trimming took off 8 bases at V and 6 bases at J, with 8 bases between the two ends. The germline gives CDR1 SGHVS, CDR2 FQNEAQ. CDR3 loop: CASGVTNEQFF. The DNA for the CDR3 is TGTGCCAGCGGCGTCACCAATGAGCAGTTCTTC.

The gene calls are TRBV18 and TRBJ1-2, with D possibly TRBD1 on 6 matching bases. V gave up 0 bases and J gave up 8 bases, with 16 bases separating them. In germline, CDR1 is KGHSH, CDR2 LQKENI. There are 15 residues in the CDR3. CDR3 sequence (DNA): TGTGCCAGCTCACCACCGACGGGGGGCAGATTGGGCTACACCTTC. It encodes CASSPPTGGRLGYTF.

This clone appeared a single time. The chain links TRBV5-1 to TRBJ2-3; D ambiguous. The CDR3 is 16 amino acids. The V and J ends lost 5 bases and 3 bases respectively, with 19 bases between them. Germline V gene sequence: CDR1 SGHRS, CDR2 YFSETQ. The CDR3 is CASRPHGELVTDTQYF. The CDR3, as DNA: TGCGCCAGCAGGCCGCACGGAGAGCTGGTAACAGATACGCAGTATTTT.

In DNA, the CDR3 is TGCGCCAGCAGCCGAGCTTCAGCTGGGAGGACTGAAGCTTTCTTT. Protein: CASSRASAGRTEAFF. J is TRBJ1-1 and V is TRBV4-3; no clear D gene. The CDR3 runs 15 residues. Germline V lookup: CDR1 LGHNA, CDR2 YSLEER. V was trimmed by 4 bases and J by 5 bases, leaving 17 bases between them.

The chain carries TRBV5-1 and TRBJ2-5; maybe TRBD2 (5 bases). Trimming pared 4 bases from V and 5 bases from J, leaving 15 bases between. The CDR3 runs 14 residues. Germline-derived CDR1 and CDR2 are SGHRS and YFSETQ. CDR3 residues: CASSEYGGLETQYF. In nucleotides, the CDR3 is TGCGCCAGCAGCGAATACGGCGGGTTGGAGACCCAGTACTTC. The entire variable domain, with the rest obtained from reference TRBV5-1 and TRBJ2-5, is as follows: KAGVTQTPRYLIKTRGQQVTLSCSPISGHRSVSWYQQTPGQGLQFLFEYFSETQRNKGNFPGRFSGRQFSNSRSEMNVSTLELGDSALYLCASSEYGGLETQYFGPGTRLLVL.

The rearrangement joins TRBV5-1 to TRBJ1-1; D perhaps matches TRBD1 (6 bases). Trimming shortened V by 3 bases and J by 0 bases, and 15 bases separated the two germline ends. This CDR3 region has 16 residues. CDR1 SGHRS and CDR2 YFSETQ come from the germline V gene. CDR3 nucleotide sequence: TGCGCCAGCAGCTCGTCTTTGGGGGGCATGAACACTGAAGCTTTCTTT. Translated, it gives CASSSSLGGMNTEAFF.

This clone was seen a few times. This chain connects TRBV28 to TRBJ1-5; D unresolved. This CDR3 comprises 15 residues. V was pared by 7 bases and J by 4 bases, with 17 bases between. Germline assignment: CDR1 MDHEN and CDR2 SYDVKM. The CDR3 sequence is CASKRSHQDNQPQHF. CDR3 coding DNA: TGTGCCAGCAAAAGGTCCCATCAGGATAATCAGCCCCAGCATTTT.

The chain employs TRBV25-1 and TRBJ2-2, with 8 bases matching TRBD1. The CDR3 totals 15 residues. V lost 4 bases to trimming and J lost 4 bases; unmatched junction nucleotides: 5. Germline V CDR1 and CDR2: MGHDK, SYGVNS. Here the CDR3 DNA reads TGTGCCAGCAGTGGGACAGGGAAGGGCACCGGGGAGCTGTTTTTT. Its translation: CASSGTGKGTGELFF.

This chain connects TRBV7-2 to TRBJ1-2, with a tentative D call TRBD1 (6 bases). Germline V CDR1 and CDR2: SGHTA, FQGNSA. Trimming stripped 5 bases from V and 8 bases from J, with 21 bases between. CDR3 size: 15 residues. The CDR3 protein is CASSPSRTALGGYTF. The CDR3 region has the DNA TGTGCCAGCAGCCCGAGCCGGACAGCCCTGGGGGGCTACACCTTC.

The chain carries TRBV28 and TRBJ1-2, with a weak D call TRBD1 (6 bases). This CDR3 is built from 16 residues. Germline-derived CDR1 and CDR2 are MDHEN and SYDVKM. Trimming removed 6 bases from V and 4 bases from J, with 21 bases in between. The CDR3 spells CASSLRRGGAGYGYTF. Written as DNA, the CDR3 is TGTGCCAGCAGCCTTAGACGGGGGGGCGCAGGCTATGGCTACACCTTC.